This T cell receptor beta chain was profiled in a study of CD8 T cells in ankylosing spondylitis. General study results and limits: Several highly homologous variants made up a TCR beta motif, and this motif appeared characteristic of ankylosing spondylitis blood. In ankylosing spondylitis patients, matched synovial fluid reportedly showed significant enrichment of disease-linked clones.

Germline CDR1 and CDR2: SGHRS and YFSETQ. V shed 4 bases, J shed 4 bases, and the junction held 7 bases outside the gene matches. CDR3 length: 14 residues. For TCR beta, libraries came from quantitative 5'-RACE with molecular barcodes. TCRdb recomputed calls from the 5' RACE reads with MiXCR, one row per CDR3 protein. Here the sample spans about 400,000 distinct CDR3 sequences, more than 20% being singletons. With respect to this clonotype: The antigen is not known.

Sequencing used blood, either unsorted or a sorted T cell fraction (not recorded which). J is TRBJ2-5 and V is TRBV5-1; TRBD1 matches at 7 bases. The TCR comes from a male donor with ankylosing spondylitis. The CDR3 DNA sequence: TGCGCCAGCAGCCTTACAGGGGTGGGAGAGACCCAGTACTTC. Translation: CASSLTGVGETQYF.